A selection of T cell receptor beta chains follows, all from one sample in a study of blood T cells in healthy people across ages. TCRdb reanalysed the 5' RACE reads using MiXCR and keeps one entry per CDR3 protein. Found here are over a million distinct CDR3 sequences, 40% to 55% of them singletons; the top ten hold approximately 17%. Sequenced material: blood. The source of these receptors is a woman aged 55-75 years in good health. Both conserved end residues are part of each CDR3. The order of the fields is J gene, V gene, D gene, clone size, CDR3 DNA, CDR3 protein. A D gene is named only where the DNA matches it firmly. Some rows have no size entry. The others give once, few or many, or a class for an expanded clone.

J: TRBJ2-5
V: TRBV25-1
D: TRBD1
size: .
DNA: TGTGCCAGCAGTGAATATAAGGACAGGGGTTGGGAGACCCAGTACTTC
CDR3: CASSEYKDRGWETQYF

J: TRBJ2-3
V: TRBV20-1
D: .
size: few
DNA: TGCAGTGCTAGAGATTGGAAGTTTACGCAGTATTTT
CDR3: CSARDWKFTQYF

J: TRBJ2-7
V: TRBV30
D: .
size: .
DNA: TGTGCCTGGAGTGTTGCGGCAGAAGGGCAGATTTACGAGCAGTACTTC
CDR3: CAWSVAAEGQIYEQYF

J: TRBJ2-1
V: TRBV7-2
D: TRBD2
size: .
DNA: TGTGCCAGCAGCCGCCAGGCTAGCGGGAGCGGAAATGAGCAGTTCTTC
CDR3: CASSRQASGSGNEQFF

J: TRBJ2-3
V: TRBV29-1
D: .
size: few
DNA: TGCAGCGTTGAAGGCCAGTGGGGAGATACGCAGTATTTT
CDR3: CSVEGQWGDTQYF

J: TRBJ1-2
V: TRBV10-3
D: .
size: few
DNA: TGTGCCATCAGTGCCGGGACACAGTTAGCTAACTATGGCTACACCTTC
CDR3: CAISAGTQLANYGYTF

J: TRBJ2-7
V: TRBV3-1
D: .
size: .
DNA: TGTGCCAGCAGCCCCGGGAACCTCTACGAGCAGTACTTC
CDR3: CASSPGNLYEQYF

J: TRBJ2-7
V: TRBV20-1
D: .
size: .
DNA: TGCAGTGCGTCTTGGGGGGCCCACGAGCAGTACTTC
CDR3: CSASWGAHEQYF

J: TRBJ2-7
V: TRBV7-2
D: .
size: .
DNA: TGTGCCAGCAACTTCGGCCGGTCCTACGAGCAGTACTTC
CDR3: CASNFGRSYEQYF

J: TRBJ2-3
V: TRBV30
D: TRBD2
size: .
DNA: TGTGCCTGGAGTGCGGGACTAGGGAAGACAGATACGCAGTATTTT
CDR3: CAWSAGLGKTDTQYF

J: TRBJ2-1
V: TRBV20-1
D: TRBD2
size: .
DNA: TGCAGTGCTAGCCGGACTAGTAGTTCCTACAATGAGCAGTTCTTC
CDR3: CSASRTSSSYNEQFF

J: TRBJ2-1
V: TRBV2
D: TRBD1
size: .
DNA: TGTGCCAGCAGAGGGGACAGAAAAAGGCAGTTCTTC
CDR3: CASRGDRKRQFF

J: TRBJ2-1
V: TRBV7-3
D: .
size: .
DNA: TGTGCCAGCAGCTTAAGCGGCGGAGCTCCTAACAGTGAGCAGTTCTTC
CDR3: CASSLSGGAPNSEQFF

J: TRBJ2-7
V: TRBV5-1
D: .
size: many
DNA: TGTGCCAGCAGTTTATTGGGCACCTACGAGCAGTACTTC
CDR3: CASSLLGTYEQYF

J: TRBJ2-7
V: TRBV20-1
D: TRBD2
size: .
DNA: TGCACTGCCACCGGGACTAGCGACTACAATGAGCAGTACTTC
CDR3: CTATGTSDYNEQYF

J: TRBJ2-3
V: TRBV7-2
D: .
size: .
DNA: TGTGCCAGCAGCCGCGACAGGAACGCGCAGTATTTT
CDR3: CASSRDRNAQYF

J: TRBJ2-3
V: TRBV7-2
D: TRBD2
size: .
DNA: TGTGCCAGCAGCTGGAGCGGGACCGGGGGAGATACGCAGTATTTT
CDR3: CASSWSGTGGDTQYF

J: TRBJ2-1
V: TRBV20-1
D: .
size: .
DNA: TGCAGTGCTAGAGATCCCAGCGGAGCCTTTGGCGATGAGCAGTTCTTC
CDR3: CSARDPSGAFGDEQFF

J: TRBJ2-3
V: TRBV12-3/TRBV12-4
D: TRBD2
size: few
DNA: TGTGCCAGCAGTTTCCCCTCCAGGGATAGCGGGAGTTCGTCGGATACGCAGTATTTT
CDR3: CASSFPSRDSGSSSDTQYF

J: TRBJ1-1
V: TRBV12-3/TRBV12-4
D: TRBD1
size: few
DNA: TGTGCCAGCAGCTTTGCCCACCCGAACCCGCTACCGACAGGGGAGAACACTGAAGCTTTCTTT
CDR3: CASSFAHPNPLPTGENTEAFF

J: TRBJ2-7
V: TRBV5-1
D: TRBD2
size: .
DNA: TGCGCAAGCGGGGGGGACCCCTACGAGCAGTACTTC
CDR3: CASGGDPYEQYF

J: TRBJ1-2
V: TRBV5-6
D: .
size: few
DNA: TGTGCCAGCAGCTTGGGGAGCGCAGGGTATTATGGCTACACCTTC
CDR3: CASSLGSAGYYGYTF

J: TRBJ2-3
V: TRBV29-1
D: .
size: .
DNA: TGCAGCGTTGAAACTACATCGGATACGCAGTATTTT
CDR3: CSVETTSDTQYF

J: TRBJ2-4
V: TRBV12-3/TRBV12-4
D: TRBD2
size: once
DNA: TGTGCCAGCAGCTTGGGGCTAGCGGGAGGGTACAAAAACATTCAGTACTTC
CDR3: CASSLGLAGGYKNIQYF

J: TRBJ2-7
V: TRBV25-1
D: TRBD2
size: .
DNA: TGTGCCAGCAGTTCCTCCTCGACTAGCCCGGGACTCTACGAGCAGTACTTC
CDR3: CASSSSSTSPGLYEQYF

J: TRBJ1-5
V: TRBV5-1
D: .
size: .
DNA: TGCGTCAGCAGCTTAGAGGACAGTAGCAATCAGCCCCAGCATTTT
CDR3: CVSSLEDSSNQPQHF

J: TRBJ2-7
V: TRBV7-2
D: .
size: .
DNA: TGTGCCAGCAGAAGGGGCAACAGGTTCCCGAACAGTGAGCAGTACTTC
CDR3: CASRRGNRFPNSEQYF

J: TRBJ2-7
V: TRBV11-2
D: .
size: few
DNA: TGTGCCAGCAGCTGGGTCTCAGACCACGAGCAGTACTTC
CDR3: CASSWVSDHEQYF

J: TRBJ1-1
V: TRBV9
D: .
size: few
DNA: TGTGCCAGCAGCGTAACCCCCTTTGAAGAGGGGAAAGGGAGCACTGAAGCTTTCTTT
CDR3: CASSVTPFEEGKGSTEAFF

J: TRBJ2-7
V: TRBV29-1
D: .
size: .
DNA: TGCAGCGTCGCCCCACAGGGAATAACATACGAGCAGTACTTC
CDR3: CSVAPQGITYEQYF

J: TRBJ1-6
V: TRBV20-1
D: TRBD1
size: few
DNA: TGCAGTGCCTGCTCGGGACAGGGGTTACCCCTCCACTTT
CDR3: CSACSGQGLPLHF

J: TRBJ1-2
V: TRBV12-3/TRBV12-4
D: .
size: .
DNA: TGTGCCAGCAGTTTAGTAGCAGGGGTATATGGCTACACCTTC
CDR3: CASSLVAGVYGYTF

J: TRBJ2-1
V: TRBV20-1
D: .
size: .
DNA: TGCAGTGCTAGTCTCACAAACTACAATGAGCAGTTCTTC
CDR3: CSASLTNYNEQFF

J: TRBJ1-5
V: TRBV27
D: TRBD1
size: .
DNA: TGTGCCAGCAGTCCCGAGGACAGGGTGTTGGGGTCAGAGCCCCAGCATTTT
CDR3: CASSPEDRVLGSEPQHF

J: TRBJ2-5
V: TRBV20-1
D: TRBD2
size: .
DNA: TGCAGTGCGACCAAAACTAGCGGGAGAGGGAATGAGCAGTACTTC
CDR3: CSATKTSGRGNEQYF

J: TRBJ2-3
V: TRBV12-3/TRBV12-4
D: TRBD2
size: few
DNA: TGTGCCAGCAGTCATACTAGCGGTGGGGAAGATACGCAGTATTTT
CDR3: CASSHTSGGEDTQYF

J: TRBJ1-5
V: TRBV7-2
D: .
size: few
DNA: TGTGCCAGCAGCTTACTGGCAGGGACACTCAATCAGCCCCAGCATTTT
CDR3: CASSLLAGTLNQPQHF

J: TRBJ2-7
V: TRBV12-3/TRBV12-4
D: TRBD1
size: once
DNA: TGTGCCAGCAGTTTAGCTCTCGGACAGGGAAGGGAAAGTGAGCAGTACTTC
CDR3: CASSLALGQGRESEQYF

J: TRBJ2-7
V: TRBV20-1
D: TRBD2
size: few
DNA: TGCAGTGCTAGAAAGGCTAGCGGCACCTACAGTAGCTACGAGCAGTACTTC
CDR3: CSARKASGTYSSYEQYF

J: TRBJ2-1
V: TRBV29-1
D: .
size: few
DNA: TGCAGCGTTCCTTCGGTGAGGTGGTCCTACAATGAGCAGTTCTTC
CDR3: CSVPSVRWSYNEQFF

J: TRBJ1-4
V: TRBV4-2
D: .
size: few
DNA: TGTGCCAGCAGCCAAGATGAAAGATATAATGAAAAACTGTTTTTT
CDR3: CASSQDERYNEKLFF

J: TRBJ2-3
V: TRBV7-3
D: TRBD1
size: many
DNA: TGTGCCAGCAGTCCCGGGACAGGGGTAACAGATACGCAGTATTTT
CDR3: CASSPGTGVTDTQYF

J: TRBJ2-5
V: TRBV9
D: TRBD2
size: .
DNA: TGTGCCAGCAGCGTCGATCTAGCGGCGACCCAGTACTTC
CDR3: CASSVDLAATQYF

J: TRBJ2-1
V: TRBV20-1
D: .
size: .
DNA: TGCAGTGCCAACCCAGGGACCTTCTCCTACAATGAGCAGTTCTTC
CDR3: CSANPGTFSYNEQFF

J: TRBJ2-1
V: TRBV5-4
D: .
size: once
DNA: TGTGCCAGCAGCAAAGACAGTATCTCCTACAATGAGCAGTTCTTC
CDR3: CASSKDSISYNEQFF

J: TRBJ2-5
V: TRBV30
D: TRBD1
size: .
DNA: TGTGCCTGGAGTGTACTTGGACAGGGTGTGGGGAGCCAAGAGACCCAGTACTTC
CDR3: CAWSVLGQGVGSQETQYF

J: TRBJ2-7
V: TRBV29-1
D: .
size: .
DNA: TGCAGCGTTGAAGCTAAGGACTACGAGCAGTACTTC
CDR3: CSVEAKDYEQYF

J: TRBJ2-7
V: TRBV10-3
D: .
size: .
DNA: TGTGCCACCACGACAGGTCCCTACGAGCAGTACTTC
CDR3: CATTTGPYEQYF